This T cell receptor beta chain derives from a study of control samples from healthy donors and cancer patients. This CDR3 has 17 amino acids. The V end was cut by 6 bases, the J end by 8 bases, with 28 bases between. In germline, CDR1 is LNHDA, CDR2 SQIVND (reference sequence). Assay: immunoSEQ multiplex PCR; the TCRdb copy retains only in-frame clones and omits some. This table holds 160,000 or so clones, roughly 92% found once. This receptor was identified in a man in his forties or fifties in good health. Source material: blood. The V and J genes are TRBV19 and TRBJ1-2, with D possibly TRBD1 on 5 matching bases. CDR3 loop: CASSPIDGRIQGRGYTF. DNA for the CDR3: TGTGCCAGTAGCCCTATAGATGGGAGGATCCAGGGTAGGGGCTACACCTTC.